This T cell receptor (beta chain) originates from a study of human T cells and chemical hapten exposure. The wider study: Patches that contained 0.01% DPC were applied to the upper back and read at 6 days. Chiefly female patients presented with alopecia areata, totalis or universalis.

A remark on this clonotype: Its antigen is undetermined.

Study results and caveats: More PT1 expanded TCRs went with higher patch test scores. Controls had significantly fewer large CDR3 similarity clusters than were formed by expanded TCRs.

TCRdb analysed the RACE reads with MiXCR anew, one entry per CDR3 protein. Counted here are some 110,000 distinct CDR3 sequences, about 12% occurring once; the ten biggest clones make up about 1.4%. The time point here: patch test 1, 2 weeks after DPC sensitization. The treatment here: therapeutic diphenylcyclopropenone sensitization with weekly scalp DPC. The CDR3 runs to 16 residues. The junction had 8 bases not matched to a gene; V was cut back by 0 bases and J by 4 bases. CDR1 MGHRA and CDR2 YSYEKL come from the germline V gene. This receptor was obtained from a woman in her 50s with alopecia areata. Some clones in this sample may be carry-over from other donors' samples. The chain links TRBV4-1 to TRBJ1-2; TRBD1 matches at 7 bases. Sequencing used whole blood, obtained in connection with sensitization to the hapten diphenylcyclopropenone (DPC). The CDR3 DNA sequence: TGCGCCAGCAGCCAAGAAGGCGTGCAGGGGGGCTATGGCTACACCTTC. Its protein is CASSQEGVQGGYGYTF.